This TCR beta chain was sequenced for a study of human T cells and chemical hapten exposure (dated by TCRdb to the early 2020s). Concerning the study at large: For sensitization, 2% DPC in acetone was applied to an approximately 2 cm by approximately 2 cm area of upper inner arm skin. Patients additionally received weekly therapeutic DPC doses to the scalp throughout the approximately 24-week study period. Patch testing was performed on the upper back with Finn chambers containing 0.01% DPC, and the patch tests were scored after 6 days according to International Contact Dermatitis Research Group standards. The mostly female patient cohort included alopecia areata with under or over 50% scalp involvement, alopecia totalis and alopecia universalis. Libraries were pooled for sequencing, and variation in per-sample TCR yields was attributed mainly to small differences in library volumes within the pool. This study followed changes in the peripheral blood TCR repertoire in vivo during primary and secondary sensitization of alopecia patients to the hapten diphenylcyclopropenone (DPC). Blood samples were taken from patients before sensitization (week 0) and then at 2, 6 and about 24 weeks after DPC sensitization. Twenty-nine alopecia patients provided blood for TCR sequencing at one to four time points (pre-sensitization, 2, 6 and 24 weeks).

The paper as a whole reports these results and caveats: Because every patient had alopecia, a presumed autoimmune disease, the patients' immune response might differ from that of healthy individuals. Patch test score correlated positively with the number of PT1 expanded TCRs, reaching significance at thresholds 8, 16 and 32 but not at 4. Expanded TCRs formed significantly more large CDR3 similarity clusters than pre-sensitization or healthy control sets, consistent with antigen-driven responses. DPC sensitization did not change the number of TCRs with a frequency above 1 in 1000, and there was no evidence of changes in global repertoire structure. Repeated subsampling changed both the strength of the expansion versus patch-test correlation and the threshold at which the correlation became significant.

The CDR3 runs 16 residues from the cysteine to the phenylalanine. Only the CDR3 part of the read is kept: 48 bases, read in frame from the first base. Per the germline V gene (reference sequence), MNHNY is the CDR1 and SVGAGI is the CDR2. Ends trimmed: V by 4 bases, J by 5 bases; bases unmatched to a gene: 11. This clonotype came up many times. There is no known antigen for this receptor. Base qualities are not recorded, but no much larger clone differs from it by a single base. Library prep was done by RACE. Sequencing instrument: NextSeq 500. During library preparation, unique molecular identifiers were attached to individual cDNA molecules so that TCRs could be counted in a quantitative, reproducible way. For every blood RNA sample, sequencing covered both the TCR alpha and TCR beta chains. The authors processed their data as follows. Samples had a median of roughly 99,000 TCRs, with a range from about 23,224 to 750,000. V, J and CDR3 annotation of the TCR reads was performed with the Decombinator software suite. Every sample was subsampled to the same number of TCRs (28,000) for the PS versus PT1 abundance plots. TCRs were defined as expanded if absent before sensitization and observed at least eight times at the 2-week time point. In-frame beta chains were kept once TCRdb had trimmed the public reads at Q25 with fastp and called clones with MiXCR. All rows with the same CDR3 protein become a single entry with the most common DNA and genes. The V and J calls follow TCRdb's processing rather than the paper's. A total of approximately 25,000 distinct CDR3 sequences appear in this sample, around 10% of them only once. The ten biggest clones cover under 8.5% of the sample.

The sample's time point label, decoded: patch test 2, 6 weeks after DPC sensitization. The sample's treatment or condition label, in plain terms: therapeutic diphenylcyclopropenone sensitization with weekly scalp DPC. At every patch-test visit, the blood draw took place before the patch test was put on. To be eligible, patients had to be aged 18 to 70, diagnosed with alopecia and judged suitable for DPC therapy, while pregnant patients were excluded. Unfractionated whole blood was collected in Tempus Blood RNA tubes, and total RNA was extracted from that blood. This receptor was identified in a man between 25 and 39 years old with alopecia areata. Some clones in this sample may be carry-over from other donors' samples. The chain is encoded by TRBV6-6 joined to TRBJ1-5, with 7 bases aligning to TRBD1. The sample here was whole blood, taken in connection with sensitization to the hapten diphenylcyclopropenone (DPC). CDR3 protein: CASSSSNRGTYQPQHF. The DNA sequence is as follows: TGTGCCAGCAGTTCCAGCAACAGGGGTACTTATCAGCCCCAGCATTTT.